This T cell receptor (beta chain) was sequenced for a study of shared clonotypes between healthy human individuals. This clone was counted once. What it recognizes is unknown. The germline CDR1 and CDR2 sequences are SGHNT and YYREEE (reference sequence). V shed 0 bases and J shed 1 base, with 7 bases lying between them. CDR3 length: 14 amino acids. Findings and caveats of the study: The study sampled only blood, and tissue repertoires likely differ. Some naive CD4 clonotypes, about 5.5%, turned up in common across four donors.

Positive CCR7 selection of CD45RO-negative cells yielded the naive CD8 cells, and terminally differentiated effector memory CD45RA+ cells were excluded. Libraries were prepared by immunoSEQ multiplex PCR; TCRdb keeps only in-frame clonotypes and omits some of them. The sample yields over 800,000 clones, about 92% seen once. The clonotype originates from a young man in good health. The sequencing sample was made of naive CD8+ T cells sorted from blood. This sequence joins TRBV5-4 and TRBJ1-1, with D unclear. The CDR3 loop reads CASSLVSENTEAFF. The CDR3 coding sequence is TGTGCCAGCAGCTTGGTTTCCGAGAACACTGAAGCTTTCTTT.